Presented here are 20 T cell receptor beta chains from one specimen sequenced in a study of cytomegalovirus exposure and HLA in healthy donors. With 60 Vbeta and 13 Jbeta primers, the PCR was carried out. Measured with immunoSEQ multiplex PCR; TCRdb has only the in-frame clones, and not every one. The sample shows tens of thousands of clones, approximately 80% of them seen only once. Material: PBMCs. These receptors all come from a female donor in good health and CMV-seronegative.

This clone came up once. CDR3 sequence (DNA): TGTGCCAGCAACCCGTGGGGGCGAGGGGAGACCCAGTACTTC. This codes for CASNPWGRGETQYF. The V call is TRBV5-5, the J call TRBJ2-5, with D perhaps TRBD1 (6 bases). Between the trimmed V and J ends, which lost 6 bases and 5 bases, there was a span of 17 bases. Germline assignment: CDR1 SGHKS and CDR2 YYEKEE (reference sequence). The CDR3 covers 14 residues.

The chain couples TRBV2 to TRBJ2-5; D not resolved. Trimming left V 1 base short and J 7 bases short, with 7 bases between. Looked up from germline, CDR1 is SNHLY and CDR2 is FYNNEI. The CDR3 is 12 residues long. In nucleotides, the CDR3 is TGTGCCAGCAGTGAAGAAATTCTGACCCAGTACTTC. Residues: CASSEEILTQYF.

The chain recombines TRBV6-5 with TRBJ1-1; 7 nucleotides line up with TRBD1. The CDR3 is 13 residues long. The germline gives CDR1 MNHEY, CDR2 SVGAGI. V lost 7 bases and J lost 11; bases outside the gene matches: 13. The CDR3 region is CASNKQGPGRAFF. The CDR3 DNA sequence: TGTGCCAGCAATAAACAGGGGCCTGGGAGGGCTTTCTTT.

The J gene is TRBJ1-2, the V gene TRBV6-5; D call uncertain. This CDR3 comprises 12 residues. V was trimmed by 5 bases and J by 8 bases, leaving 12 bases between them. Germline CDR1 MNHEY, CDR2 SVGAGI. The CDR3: CASSNGLGGYTF. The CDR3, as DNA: TGTGCCAGCAGTAACGGCCTCGGGGGCTACACCTTC.

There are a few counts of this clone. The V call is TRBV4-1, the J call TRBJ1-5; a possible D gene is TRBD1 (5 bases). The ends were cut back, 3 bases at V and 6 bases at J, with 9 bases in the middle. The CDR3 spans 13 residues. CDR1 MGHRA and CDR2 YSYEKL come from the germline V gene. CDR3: CASSQGGGQPQHF. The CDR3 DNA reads TGCGCCAGCAGCCAGGGGGGGGGTCAGCCCCAGCATTTT.

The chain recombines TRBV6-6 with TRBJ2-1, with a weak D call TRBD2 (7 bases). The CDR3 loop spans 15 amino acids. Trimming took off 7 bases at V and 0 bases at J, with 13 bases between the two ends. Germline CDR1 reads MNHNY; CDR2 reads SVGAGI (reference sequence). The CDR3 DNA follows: TGTGCCAGCAAAGGGAGGGGGAGCTCCTACAATGAGCAGTTCTTC. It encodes CASKGRGSSYNEQFF.

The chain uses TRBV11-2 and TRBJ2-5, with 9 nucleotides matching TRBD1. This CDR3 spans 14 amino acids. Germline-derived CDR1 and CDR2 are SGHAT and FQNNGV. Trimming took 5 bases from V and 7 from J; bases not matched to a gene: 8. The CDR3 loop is CASSQKQGAGTQYF. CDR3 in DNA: TGTGCCAGCAGCCAAAAACAGGGGGCGGGGACCCAGTACTTC.

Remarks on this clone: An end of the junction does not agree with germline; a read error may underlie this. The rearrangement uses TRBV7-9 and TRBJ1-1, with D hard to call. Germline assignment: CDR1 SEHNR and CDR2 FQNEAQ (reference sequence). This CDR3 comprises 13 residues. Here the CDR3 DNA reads TGTTCCAGCAGCTTAGGTTCCTACTACGAAGCTTTCTTT. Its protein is CSSSLGSYYEAFF.

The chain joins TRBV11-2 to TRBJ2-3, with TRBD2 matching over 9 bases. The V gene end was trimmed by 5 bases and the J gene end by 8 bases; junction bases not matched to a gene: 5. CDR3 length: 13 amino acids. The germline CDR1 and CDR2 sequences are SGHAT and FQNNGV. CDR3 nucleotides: TGTGCCAGCAGCGAGGCGGGGGGGCGTACGCAGTATTTT. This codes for CASSEAGGRTQYF.

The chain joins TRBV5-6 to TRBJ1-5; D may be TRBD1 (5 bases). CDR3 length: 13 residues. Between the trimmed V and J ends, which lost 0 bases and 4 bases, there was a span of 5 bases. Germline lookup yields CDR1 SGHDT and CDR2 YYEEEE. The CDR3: CASSLDRNQPQHF. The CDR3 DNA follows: TGTGCCAGCAGCTTGGACAGGAATCAGCCCCAGCATTTT. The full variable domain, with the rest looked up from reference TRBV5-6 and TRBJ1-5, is DAGVTQSPTHLIKTRGQQVTLRCSPKSGHDTVSWYQQALGQGPQFIFQYYEEEERQRGNFPDRFSGHQFPNYSSELNVNALLLGDSALYLCASSLDRNQPQHFGDGTRLSIL.

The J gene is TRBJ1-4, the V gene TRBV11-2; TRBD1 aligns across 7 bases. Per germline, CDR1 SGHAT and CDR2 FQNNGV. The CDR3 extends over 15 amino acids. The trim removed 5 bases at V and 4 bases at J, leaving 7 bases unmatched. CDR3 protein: CASSPGGRNNEKLFF. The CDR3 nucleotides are TGTGCCAGCAGCCCAGGGGGGAGGAATAATGAAAAACTGTTTTTT.

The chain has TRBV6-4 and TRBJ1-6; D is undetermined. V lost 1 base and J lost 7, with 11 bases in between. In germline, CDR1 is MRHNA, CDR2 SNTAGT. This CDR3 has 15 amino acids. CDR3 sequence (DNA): TGTGCCAGCAGTGACTATTCGGGGAGCAATTCACCCCTCCACTTT. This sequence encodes CASSDYSGSNSPLHF.

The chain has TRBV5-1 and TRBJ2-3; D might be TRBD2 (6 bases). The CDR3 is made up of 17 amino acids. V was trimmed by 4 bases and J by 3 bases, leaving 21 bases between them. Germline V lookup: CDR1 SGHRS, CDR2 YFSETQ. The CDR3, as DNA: TGCGCCAGCAGCCCCCATTGGGTCGCAGGGAGGACAGATACGCAGTATTTT. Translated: CASSPHWVAGRTDTQYF.

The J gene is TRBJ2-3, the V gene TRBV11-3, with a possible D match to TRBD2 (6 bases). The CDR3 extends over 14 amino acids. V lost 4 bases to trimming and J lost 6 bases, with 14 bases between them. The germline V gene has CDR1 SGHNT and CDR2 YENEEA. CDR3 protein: CASSSGTASDTQYF. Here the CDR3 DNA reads TGTGCCAGCAGCTCGGGGACTGCTTCGGATACGCAGTATTTT.

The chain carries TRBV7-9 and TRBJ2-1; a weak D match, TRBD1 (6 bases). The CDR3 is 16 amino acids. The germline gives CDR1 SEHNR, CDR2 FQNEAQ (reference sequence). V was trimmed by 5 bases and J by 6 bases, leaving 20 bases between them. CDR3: CASSIPPGQPSNEQFF. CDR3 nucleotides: TGTGCCAGCAGCATACCACCGGGACAACCGAGCAATGAGCAGTTCTTC.

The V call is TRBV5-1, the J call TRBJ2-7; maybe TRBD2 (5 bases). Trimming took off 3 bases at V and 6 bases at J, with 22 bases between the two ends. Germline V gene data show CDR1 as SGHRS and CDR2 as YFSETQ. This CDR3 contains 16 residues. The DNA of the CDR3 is TGCGCCAGCAGCTGGAGAGCAGCTAGCTCTGAGGGCGAGCAGTACTTC. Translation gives CASSWRAASSEGEQYF.

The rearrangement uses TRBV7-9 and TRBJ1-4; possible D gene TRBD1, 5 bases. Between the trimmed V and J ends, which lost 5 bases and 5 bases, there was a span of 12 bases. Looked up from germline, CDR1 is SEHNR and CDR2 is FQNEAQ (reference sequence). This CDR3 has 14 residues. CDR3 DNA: TGTGCCAGCAGCCGAGACAGTGCCAATGAAAAACTGTTTTTT. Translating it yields CASSRDSANEKLFF.

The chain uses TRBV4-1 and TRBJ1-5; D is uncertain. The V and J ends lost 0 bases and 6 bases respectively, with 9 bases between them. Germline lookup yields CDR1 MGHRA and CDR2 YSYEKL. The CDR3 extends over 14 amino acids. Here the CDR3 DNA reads TGCGCCAGCAGCCAAGAAGACTTGGGTCAGCCCCAGCATTTT. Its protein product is CASSQEDLGQPQHF.

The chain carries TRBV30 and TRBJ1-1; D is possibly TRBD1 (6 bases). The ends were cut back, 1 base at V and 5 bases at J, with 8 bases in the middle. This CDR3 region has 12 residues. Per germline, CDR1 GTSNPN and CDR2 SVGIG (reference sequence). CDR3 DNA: TGTGCCTGGAGTGGGGGGCGAACTGAAGCTTTCTTT. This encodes CAWSGGRTEAFF.

The chain's CDR3 is CASSLDGDGYTF. The CDR3 DNA follows: TGTGCCAGCAGCTTAGACGGGGATGGCTACACCTTC. The chain joins TRBV7-2 to TRBJ1-2; D is undetermined. The CDR3 consists of 12 residues. Germline CDR1 SGHTA, CDR2 FQGNSA. Trimming took off 1 base at V and 6 bases at J, with 6 bases between the two ends.